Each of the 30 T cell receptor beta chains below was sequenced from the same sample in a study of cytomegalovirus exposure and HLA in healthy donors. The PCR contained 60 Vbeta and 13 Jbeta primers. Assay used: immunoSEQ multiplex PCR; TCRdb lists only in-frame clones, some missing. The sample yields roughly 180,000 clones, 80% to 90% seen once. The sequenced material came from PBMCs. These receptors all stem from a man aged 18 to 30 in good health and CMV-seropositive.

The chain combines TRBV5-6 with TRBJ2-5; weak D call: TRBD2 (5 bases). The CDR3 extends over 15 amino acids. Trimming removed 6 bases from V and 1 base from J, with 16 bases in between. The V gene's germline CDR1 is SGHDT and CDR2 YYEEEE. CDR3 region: CASTPAPGSQETQYF. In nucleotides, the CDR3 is TGTGCCAGCACTCCCGCCCCGGGAAGCCAAGAGACCCAGTACTTC.

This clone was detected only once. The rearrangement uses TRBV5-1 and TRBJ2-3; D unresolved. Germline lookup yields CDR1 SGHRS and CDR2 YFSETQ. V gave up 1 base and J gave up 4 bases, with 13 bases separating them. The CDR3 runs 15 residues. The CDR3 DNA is TGCGCCAGCAGCTTGACCCCCACAGACGCAGATACGCAGTATTTT. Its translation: CASSLTPTDADTQYF.

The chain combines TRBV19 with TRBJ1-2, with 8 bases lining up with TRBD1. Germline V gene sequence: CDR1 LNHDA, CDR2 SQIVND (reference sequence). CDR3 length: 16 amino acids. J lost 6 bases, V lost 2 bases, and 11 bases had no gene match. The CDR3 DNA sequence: TGTGCCAGTAGTATACTCCGAACGGACAGGGAGAATGGCTACACCTTC. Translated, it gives CASSILRTDRENGYTF. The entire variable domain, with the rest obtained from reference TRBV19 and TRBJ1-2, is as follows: DGGITQSPKYLFRKEGQNVTLSCEQNLNHDAMYWYRQDPGQGLRLIYYSQIVNDFQKGDIAEGYSVSREKKESFPLTVTSAQKNPTAFYLCASSILRTDRENGYTFGSGTRLTVV.

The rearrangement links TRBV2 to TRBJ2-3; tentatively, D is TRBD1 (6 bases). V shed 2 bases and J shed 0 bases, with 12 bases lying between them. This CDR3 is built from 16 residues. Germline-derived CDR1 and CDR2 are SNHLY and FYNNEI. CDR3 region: CASSEWGPGSTDTQYF. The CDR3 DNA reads TGTGCCAGCAGTGAATGGGGGCCCGGGAGCACAGATACGCAGTATTTT.

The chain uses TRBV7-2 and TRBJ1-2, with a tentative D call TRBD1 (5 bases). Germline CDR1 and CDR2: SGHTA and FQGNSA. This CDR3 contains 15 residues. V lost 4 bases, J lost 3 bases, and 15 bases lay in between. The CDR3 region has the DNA TGTGCCAGCAGCTCAGGAGGGGCCACATACTATGGCTACACCTTC. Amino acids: CASSSGGATYYGYTF.

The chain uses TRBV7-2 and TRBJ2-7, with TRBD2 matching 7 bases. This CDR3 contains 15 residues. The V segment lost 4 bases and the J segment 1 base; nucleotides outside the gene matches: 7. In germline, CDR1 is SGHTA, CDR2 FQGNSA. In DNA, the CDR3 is TGTGCCAGCAGCTGGGGGGGGATACGATCCTACGAGCAGTACTTC. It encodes CASSWGGIRSYEQYF.

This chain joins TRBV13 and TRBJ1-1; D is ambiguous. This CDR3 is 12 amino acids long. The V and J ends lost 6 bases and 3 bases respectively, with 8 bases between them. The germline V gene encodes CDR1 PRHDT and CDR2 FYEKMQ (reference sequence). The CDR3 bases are TGTGCCAGCAGGTCCCGGGACACTGAAGCTTTCTTT. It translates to CASRSRDTEAFF.

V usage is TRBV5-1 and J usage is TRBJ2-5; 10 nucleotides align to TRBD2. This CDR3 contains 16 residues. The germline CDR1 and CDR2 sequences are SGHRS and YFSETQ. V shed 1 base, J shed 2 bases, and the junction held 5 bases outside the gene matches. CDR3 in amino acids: CASSLRLAGLQETQYF. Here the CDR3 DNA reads TGCGCCAGCAGCTTGCGACTAGCGGGCCTACAAGAGACCCAGTACTTC.

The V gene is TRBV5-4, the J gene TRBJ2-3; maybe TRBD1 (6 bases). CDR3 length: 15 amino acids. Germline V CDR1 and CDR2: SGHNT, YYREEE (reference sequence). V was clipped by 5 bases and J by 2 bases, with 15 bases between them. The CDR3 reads CASRYGQLDTDTQYF. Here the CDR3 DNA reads TGTGCCAGCAGATATGGACAGCTTGACACAGATACGCAGTATTTT. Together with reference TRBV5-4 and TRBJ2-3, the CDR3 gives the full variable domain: ETGVTQSPTHLIKTRGQQVTLRCSSQSGHNTVSWYQQALGQGPQFIFQYYREEENGRGNFPPRFSGLQFPNYSSELNVNALELDDSALYLCASRYGQLDTDTQYFGPGTRLTVL.

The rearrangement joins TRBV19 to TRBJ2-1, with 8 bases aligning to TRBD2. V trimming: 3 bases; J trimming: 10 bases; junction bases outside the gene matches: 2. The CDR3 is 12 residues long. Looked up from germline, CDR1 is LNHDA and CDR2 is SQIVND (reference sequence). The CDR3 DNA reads TGTGCCAGTAGTATTTTAGCGGGGGAGCAGTTCTTC. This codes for CASSILAGEQFF.

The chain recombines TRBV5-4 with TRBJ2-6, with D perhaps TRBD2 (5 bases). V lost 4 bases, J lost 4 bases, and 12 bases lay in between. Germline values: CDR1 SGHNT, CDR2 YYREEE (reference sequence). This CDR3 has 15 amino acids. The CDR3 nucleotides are TGTGCCAGCAGCGGCGACTACTCCGGGGCCAACGTCCTGACTTTC. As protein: CASSGDYSGANVLTF.

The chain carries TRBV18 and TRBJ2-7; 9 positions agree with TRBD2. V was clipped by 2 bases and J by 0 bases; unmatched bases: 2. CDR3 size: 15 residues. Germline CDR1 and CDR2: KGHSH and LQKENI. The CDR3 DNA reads TGTGCCAGCTCACCAAGCGGGGGGTTCTCCTACGAGCAGTACTTC. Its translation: CASSPSGGFSYEQYF.

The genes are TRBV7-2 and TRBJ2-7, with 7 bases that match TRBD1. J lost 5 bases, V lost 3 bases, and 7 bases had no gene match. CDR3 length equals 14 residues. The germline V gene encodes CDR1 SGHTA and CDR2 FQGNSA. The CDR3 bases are TGTGCCAGCAGCTTCAGACAGGGTGGGCACGAGCAGTACTTC. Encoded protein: CASSFRQGGHEQYF. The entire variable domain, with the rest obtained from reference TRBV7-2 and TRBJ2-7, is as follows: GAGVSQSPSNKVTEKGKDVELRCDPISGHTALYWYRQSLGQGLEFLIYFQGNSAPDKSGLPSDRFSAERTGGSVSTLTIQRTQQEDSAVYLCASSFRQGGHEQYFGPGTRLTVT.

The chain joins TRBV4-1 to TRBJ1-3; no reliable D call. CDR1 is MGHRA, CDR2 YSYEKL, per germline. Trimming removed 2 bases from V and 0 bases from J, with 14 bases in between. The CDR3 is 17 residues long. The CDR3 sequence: CASSQLDMGLSGNTIYF. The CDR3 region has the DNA TGCGCCAGCAGCCAACTTGATATGGGCCTCTCTGGAAACACCATATATTTT.

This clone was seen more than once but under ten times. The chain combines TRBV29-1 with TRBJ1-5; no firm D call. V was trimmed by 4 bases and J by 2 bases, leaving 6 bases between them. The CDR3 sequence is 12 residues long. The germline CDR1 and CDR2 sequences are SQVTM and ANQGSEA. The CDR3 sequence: CSVGGGNQPQHF. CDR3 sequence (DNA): TGCAGCGTTGGGGGAGGCAATCAGCCCCAGCATTTT.

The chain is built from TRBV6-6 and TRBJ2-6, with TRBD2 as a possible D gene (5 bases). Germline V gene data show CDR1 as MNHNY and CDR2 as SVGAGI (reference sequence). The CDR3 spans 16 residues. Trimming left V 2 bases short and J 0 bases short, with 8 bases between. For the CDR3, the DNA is TGTGCCAGCAGTTACGAGGGCGTCTCTGGGGCCAACGTCCTGACTTTC. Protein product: CASSYEGVSGANVLTF.

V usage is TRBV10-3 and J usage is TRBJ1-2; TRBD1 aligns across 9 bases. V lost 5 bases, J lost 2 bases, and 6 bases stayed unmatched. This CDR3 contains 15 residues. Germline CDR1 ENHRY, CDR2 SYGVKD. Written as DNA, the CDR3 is TGTGCCATCAGTCAAACAGGGGGCATCAACTATGGCTACACCTTC. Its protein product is CAISQTGGINYGYTF.

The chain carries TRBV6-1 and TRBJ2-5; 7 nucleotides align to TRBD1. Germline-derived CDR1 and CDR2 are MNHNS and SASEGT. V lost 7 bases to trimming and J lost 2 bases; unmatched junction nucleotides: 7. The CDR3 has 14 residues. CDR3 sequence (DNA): TGTGCCAGCACCCACAGGGGCCCACAAGAGACCCAGTACTTC. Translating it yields CASTHRGPQETQYF.

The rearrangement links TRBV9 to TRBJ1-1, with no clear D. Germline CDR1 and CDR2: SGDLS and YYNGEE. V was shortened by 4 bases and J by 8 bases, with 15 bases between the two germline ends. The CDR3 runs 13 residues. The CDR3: CASSPGPPPEAFF. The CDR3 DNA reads TGTGCCAGCAGCCCAGGTCCCCCTCCGGAAGCTTTCTTT.

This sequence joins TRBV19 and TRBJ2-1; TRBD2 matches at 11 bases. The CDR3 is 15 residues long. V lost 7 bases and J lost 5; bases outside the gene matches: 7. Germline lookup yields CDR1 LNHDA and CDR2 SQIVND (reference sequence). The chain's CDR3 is CASTMLAGGNNEQFF. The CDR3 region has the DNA TGTGCCAGTACGATGCTAGCGGGGGGCAACAATGAGCAGTTCTTC.

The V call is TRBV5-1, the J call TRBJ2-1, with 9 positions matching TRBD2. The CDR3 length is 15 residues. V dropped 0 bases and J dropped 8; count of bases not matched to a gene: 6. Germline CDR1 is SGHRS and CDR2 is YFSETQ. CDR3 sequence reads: CASSLGAGGLHEQFF. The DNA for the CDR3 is TGCGCCAGCAGCTTGGGGGCGGGGGGGTTACATGAGCAGTTCTTC.

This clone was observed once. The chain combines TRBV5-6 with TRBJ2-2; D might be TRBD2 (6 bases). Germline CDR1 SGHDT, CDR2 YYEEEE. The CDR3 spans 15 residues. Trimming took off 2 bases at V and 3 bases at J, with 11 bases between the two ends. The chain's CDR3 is CASSFLGEDTGELFF. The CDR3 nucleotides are TGTGCCAGCAGCTTTTTAGGGGAGGACACCGGGGAGCTGTTTTTT.

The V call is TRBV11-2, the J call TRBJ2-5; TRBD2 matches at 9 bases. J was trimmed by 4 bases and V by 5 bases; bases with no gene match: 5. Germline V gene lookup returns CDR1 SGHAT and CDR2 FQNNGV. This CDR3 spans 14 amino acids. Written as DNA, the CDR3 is TGTGCCAGCAGCCGAGCGGGGGGAGGAGAGACCCAGTACTTC. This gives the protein CASSRAGGGETQYF.

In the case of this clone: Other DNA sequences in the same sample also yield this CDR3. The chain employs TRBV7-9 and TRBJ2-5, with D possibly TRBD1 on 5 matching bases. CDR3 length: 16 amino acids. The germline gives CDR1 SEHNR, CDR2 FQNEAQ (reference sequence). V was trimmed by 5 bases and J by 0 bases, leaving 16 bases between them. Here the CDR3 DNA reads TGTGCCAGCAGCCCAGGGTTCCCCTTATACCAAGAGACCCAGTACTTC. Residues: CASSPGFPLYQETQYF.

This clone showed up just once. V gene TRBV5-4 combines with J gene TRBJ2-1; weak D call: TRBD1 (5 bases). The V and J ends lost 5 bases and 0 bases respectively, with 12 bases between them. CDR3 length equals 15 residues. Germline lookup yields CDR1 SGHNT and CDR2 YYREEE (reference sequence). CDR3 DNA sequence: TGTGCCAGCAGGGATACAGGTCTCTCCTACAATGAGCAGTTCTTC. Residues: CASRDTGLSYNEQFF. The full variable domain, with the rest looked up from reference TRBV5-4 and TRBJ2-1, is ETGVTQSPTHLIKTRGQQVTLRCSSQSGHNTVSWYQQALGQGPQFIFQYYREEENGRGNFPPRFSGLQFPNYSSELNVNALELDDSALYLCASRDTGLSYNEQFFGPGTRLTVL.

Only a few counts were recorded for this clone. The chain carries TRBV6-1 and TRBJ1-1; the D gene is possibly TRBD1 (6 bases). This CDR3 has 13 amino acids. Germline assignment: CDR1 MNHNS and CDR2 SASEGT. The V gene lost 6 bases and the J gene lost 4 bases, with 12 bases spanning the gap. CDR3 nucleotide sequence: TGTGCCAGCAGCTACACAGGGAGCACTGAAGCTTTCTTT. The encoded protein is CASSYTGSTEAFF.

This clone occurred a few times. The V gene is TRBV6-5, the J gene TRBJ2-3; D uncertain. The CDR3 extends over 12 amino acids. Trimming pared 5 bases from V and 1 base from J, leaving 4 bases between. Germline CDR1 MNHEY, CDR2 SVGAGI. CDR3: CASSLGTDTQYF. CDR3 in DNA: TGTGCCAGCAGTCTTGGCACAGATACGCAGTATTTT.

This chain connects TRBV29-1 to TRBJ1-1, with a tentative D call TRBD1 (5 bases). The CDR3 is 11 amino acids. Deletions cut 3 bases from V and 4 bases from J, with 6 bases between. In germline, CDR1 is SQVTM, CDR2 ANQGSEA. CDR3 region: CSVEGGTEAFF. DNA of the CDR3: TGCAGCGTTGAGGGGGGCACTGAAGCTTTCTTT.

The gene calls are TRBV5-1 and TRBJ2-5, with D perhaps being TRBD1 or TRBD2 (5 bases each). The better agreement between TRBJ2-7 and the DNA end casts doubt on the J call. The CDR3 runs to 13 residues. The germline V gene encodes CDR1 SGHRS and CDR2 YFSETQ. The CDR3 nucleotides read TGCGCCAGCAGCCACGGGACGGACTACGAGCAGTACTTC. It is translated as CASSHGTDYEQYF.

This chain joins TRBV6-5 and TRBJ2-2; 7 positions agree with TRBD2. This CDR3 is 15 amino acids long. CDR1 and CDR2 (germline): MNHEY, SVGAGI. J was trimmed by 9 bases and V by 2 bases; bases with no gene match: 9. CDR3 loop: CASSYRAGNPWELFF. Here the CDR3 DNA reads TGTGCCAGCAGTTACAGAGCGGGGAACCCCTGGGAGCTGTTTTTT.